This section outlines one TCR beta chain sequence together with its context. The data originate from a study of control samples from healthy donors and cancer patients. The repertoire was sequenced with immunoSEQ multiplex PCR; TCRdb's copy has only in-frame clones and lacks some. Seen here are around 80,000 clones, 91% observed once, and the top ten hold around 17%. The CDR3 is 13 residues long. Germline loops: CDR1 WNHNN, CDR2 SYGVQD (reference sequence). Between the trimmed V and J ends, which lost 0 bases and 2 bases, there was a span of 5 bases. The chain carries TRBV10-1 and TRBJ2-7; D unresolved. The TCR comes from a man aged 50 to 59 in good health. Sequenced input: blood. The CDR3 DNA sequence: TGCGCCAGCAGTGAGTCGGGTACCTACGAGCAGTACTTC. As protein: CASSESGTYEQYF.